The source of this T cell receptor (beta chain) is a study of tumor and adjacent non-tumor tissue in lung cancer. At the level of the study: Patients were aged about 30 to 76, approximately 11 men and roughly five women, stage I to III.

A modified ARM-PCR protocol with three rounds of nested PCR amplified TCRbeta. In TCRdb, the multiplex PCR reads were re-called with MiXCR into one record per CDR3 protein. Among approximately 110,000 distinct CDR3 sequences, about 64% were seen once, and the ten largest hold roughly 20%. Findings of the study overall: Tumor tissue had significantly higher TCR diversity than normal lung.

Concerning this clonotype itself: Its antigen is unidentified.

Germline V gene sequence: CDR1 MDHEN, CDR2 SYDVKM. The junction had 6 bases not matched to a gene; V was cut back by 5 bases and J by 4 bases. The CDR3 spans 14 residues. RNA was extracted from bulk tissue without any cell sorting. This non-tumor lung sample came from over 3 cm beyond the tumor edge. Newly diagnosed lung cancer patients had thoracic surgery in China, August–late 2014, without prior chemotherapy. Sequenced: distant non-tumor lung tissue. The genes are TRBV28 and TRBJ1-2, with TRBD1 identical over 8 bases. This sequence was found in a man aged 55 to 70 with non-small cell lung cancer. CDR3: CASSGQGAGYGYTF. DNA of the CDR3: TGTGCCAGCAGTGGCCAGGGGGCAGGCTATGGCTACACCTTC.